This T cell receptor (beta chain) was documented in a study of cytomegalovirus exposure and HLA in healthy donors (dated by TCRdb to about 2017). Turning to the overall study: A later analysis indicated that the 120 validation repertoires were generated on the platform also employed for the roughly 730 repertoires of the first cohort. Besides the first cohort of roughly 640 subjects, a separate validation cohort made up of over 100 different subjects was used. To predict cytomegalovirus infection status, the study combined high-throughput TCR immunosequencing, statistical association of individual TCRs with disease status, and machine learning. The study aimed to test whether cataloging public T cell receptors could reveal signatures of past pathogen exposure.

Overall study results and their limits: While some public TCRs were present in many individuals, most TCR sequences turned up only very rarely across donors. In vitro tests confirmed that a few of the cytomegalovirus-associated TCR beta chains recognize cytomegalovirus antigens. It was suggested by the authors that the approach could potentially be generalized to other disease states and immunological phenotypes. The classifier was reported to diagnose cytomegalovirus status with high specificity and sensitivity in both the original and validation cohorts. Subsequent analysis determined that TCRs grouped into clusters in the first cohort also showed a tendency toward co-occurrence across the 120 or so validation repertoires, and 94% of cluster scores exceeded 0. In the study, approximately 150 TCR beta chains were listed as associated with cytomegalovirus. All 120 or so repertoires were used to score co-occurrence in the validation cohort in a later analysis, because that analysis had no HLA typing for the cohort.

The donors were included in the validation cohort of 130 or so subjects, a group kept apart from the 666-subject first cohort. The library was made by the immunoSEQ multiplex PCR assay. The published analysis was carried out like this. A statistical classification framework was built to diagnose cytomegalovirus status from the catalog of TCR beta chain sequences. TCRdb retrieved this table from immuneACCESS and kept in-frame rearrangements only. Not all clones are present; in checked studies, unresolved V genes account for under half, and no reason is known for the remainder. The DNA gave D and trimming, while V, J and clone size come from that table. The sample includes about 260,000 clones, with about 90% observed a single time. Of the sample, approximately 3.1% is held by the ten largest clones. Regarding this clone: Its target antigen remains unknown. The input lacks base qualities; no much larger clone sits a single base away.

The germline V gene yields KGHSH for CDR1 and LQKENI for CDR2. Including cysteine and phenylalanine, the CDR3 has 11 amino acids. Just the 33-base CDR3 DNA is kept, in frame starting at base 1. Trimming takes 2 bases from V and 3 bases from J, and the germline ends sit 2 bases apart. The V and J genes are TRBV18 and TRBJ2-7; a confident D gene designation cannot be given. This TCR derives from a woman in her 30s in good health and CMV-seronegative. The source material was PBMCs. In nucleotides, the sequence is TGTGCCAGCTCACCAGGCTACGAGCAGTACTTC. This yields the protein CASSPGYEQYF.